This is a list of T cell receptor beta chains from one sample in a study of CD8 T cells in Susac syndrome. Via MiXCR, TCRdb re-called the immunoSEQ multiplex PCR reads, giving one row per CDR3 protein. The data contain roughly 130,000 distinct CDR3 sequences, roughly 94% of them singletons. The sequencing input was CD4+ T cells from PBMCs. The receptors shown here come from a human donor with multiple sclerosis. Each CDR3 is given with its conserved first and last residue. The order of the fields is CDR3 DNA, CDR3 protein, D gene, J gene, clone size, V gene. A D gene is named only where the DNA matches it firmly. Not every row has a clone size; where given, it reads once, few, many or a size class.

CDR3nt: TGTGCCTGGAGTCTTGGTAGGGACACTGAAGCTTTCTTT
CDR3aa: CAWSLGRDTEAFF
d_gene: NA
j_gene: TRBJ1-1
abundance: NA
v_gene: TRBV30

CDR3nt: TGCAGTGCTGCTAACAGCGATGAGCAGTTCTTC
CDR3aa: CSAANSDEQFF
d_gene: NA
j_gene: TRBJ2-1
abundance: NA
v_gene: TRBV20-1

CDR3nt: TGTGCCTGGAGCCGGGGCGGACCCTTGGCCTACGAGCAGTACTTC
CDR3aa: CAWSRGGPLAYEQYF
d_gene: NA
j_gene: TRBJ2-7
abundance: NA
v_gene: TRBV30

CDR3nt: TGTGCCAGCCAGGTTTCGACAGGGTGGGAGACCCAGTACTTC
CDR3aa: CASQVSTGWETQYF
d_gene: TRBD1
j_gene: TRBJ2-5
abundance: NA
v_gene: TRBV25-1

CDR3nt: TGTGCCAGCAGCTTGGTACGACAGGGGGATGGCTACACCTTC
CDR3aa: CASSLVRQGDGYTF
d_gene: TRBD1
j_gene: TRBJ1-2
abundance: once
v_gene: TRBV5-4

CDR3nt: TGTGCCAGCAGTTTAGCGGCAGCAAGCACTGAAGCTTTCTTT
CDR3aa: CASSLAAASTEAFF
d_gene: NA
j_gene: TRBJ1-1
abundance: NA
v_gene: TRBV27

CDR3nt: TGTGCCAGCAGCTCGCGGTCCGAGGGGGACATTCAGTACTTC
CDR3aa: CASSSRSEGDIQYF
d_gene: NA
j_gene: TRBJ2-4
abundance: NA
v_gene: TRBV7-2

CDR3nt: TGTGCCAGCAGCTTAGATCAAGGCGGGAGTACTTCCTACAATGAGCAGTTCTTC
CDR3aa: CASSLDQGGSTSYNEQFF
d_gene: TRBD2
j_gene: TRBJ2-1
abundance: NA
v_gene: TRBV11-3

CDR3nt: TGTGCCAGCAGCTCCCGGACAGCAAATCCTAACTATGGCTACACCTTC
CDR3aa: CASSSRTANPNYGYTF
d_gene: NA
j_gene: TRBJ1-2
abundance: NA
v_gene: TRBV7-8

CDR3nt: TGTGCCAGCAGTGAAGGGGGGCGCGGGAAGAACACTGAAGCTTTCTTT
CDR3aa: CASSEGGRGKNTEAFF
d_gene: NA
j_gene: TRBJ1-1
abundance: NA
v_gene: TRBV2

CDR3nt: TGTGCCATCAGTGAGTCGCGGGGCTCAACGGGAAACACCATATATTTT
CDR3aa: CAISESRGSTGNTIYF
d_gene: NA
j_gene: TRBJ1-3
abundance: once
v_gene: TRBV10-3

CDR3nt: TGTGCCAGCAGTTCACTCCGGTTCTACGAGCAGTACTTC
CDR3aa: CASSSLRFYEQYF
d_gene: NA
j_gene: TRBJ2-7
abundance: NA
v_gene: TRBV27

CDR3nt: TGTGCCAGCAGCCAACAGGATAACTATGGCTACACCTTC
CDR3aa: CASSQQDNYGYTF
d_gene: NA
j_gene: TRBJ1-2
abundance: NA
v_gene: TRBV5-4

CDR3nt: TGCAGTGCTAGACGGATCGCGGGGGCAGATACCTACGAGCAGTACTTC
CDR3aa: CSARRIAGADTYEQYF
d_gene: NA
j_gene: TRBJ2-7
abundance: once
v_gene: TRBV20-1

CDR3nt: TGTGCCAGCAGTCCCGGCCCGGCAGTATATTTT
CDR3aa: CASSPGPAVYF
d_gene: NA
j_gene: TRBJ1-3
abundance: NA
v_gene: TRBV12-3/TRBV12-4

CDR3nt: TGTGCCAGCAGCTTAGGGGGATTCACCATATATTTT
CDR3aa: CASSLGGFTIYF
d_gene: NA
j_gene: TRBJ1-3
abundance: NA
v_gene: TRBV7-8

CDR3nt: TGTGCCAGCAGTTCTTGGTGGGAGGGGGCGAGTGGCTACACCTTC
CDR3aa: CASSSWWEGASGYTF
d_gene: TRBD1
j_gene: TRBJ1-2
abundance: NA
v_gene: TRBV12-3/TRBV12-4

CDR3nt: TGTGCCAGCAGTTCCGCGGATGGGAACACTGAAGCTTTCTTT
CDR3aa: CASSSADGNTEAFF
d_gene: NA
j_gene: TRBJ1-1
abundance: NA
v_gene: TRBV6-6

CDR3nt: TGCGCCAGCAGAGATCAACAGAATCCCCGATTGAGAGGCTACACCTTC
CDR3aa: CASRDQQNPRLRGYTF
d_gene: NA
j_gene: TRBJ1-2
abundance: NA
v_gene: TRBV5-1

CDR3nt: TGTGCCAGCAGTTATAATGCTTTCTCTAGCACAGATACGCAGTATTTT
CDR3aa: CASSYNAFSSTDTQYF
d_gene: NA
j_gene: TRBJ2-3
abundance: NA
v_gene: TRBV6-6

CDR3nt: TGTGCCAGCGCGGGGCGAGTGGGCTCTGGGGCCAACGTCCTGACTTTC
CDR3aa: CASAGRVGSGANVLTF
d_gene: NA
j_gene: TRBJ2-6
abundance: NA
v_gene: TRBV3-1

CDR3nt: TGTGCCTGGAGTGAACGGACGAGCAATCAGCCCCAGCATTTT
CDR3aa: CAWSERTSNQPQHF
d_gene: NA
j_gene: TRBJ1-5
abundance: NA
v_gene: TRBV30

CDR3nt: TGTGCCAGCTCACCACAAGAATTACGGGGTAATTACAATGAGCAGTTCTTC
CDR3aa: CASSPQELRGNYNEQFF
d_gene: NA
j_gene: TRBJ2-1
abundance: NA
v_gene: TRBV18

CDR3nt: TGTGCCAGCAGCTTACAGGGTGAAAAACTGTTTTTT
CDR3aa: CASSLQGEKLFF
d_gene: NA
j_gene: TRBJ1-4
abundance: NA
v_gene: TRBV7-9

CDR3nt: TGCGCCAGCAGCCGAAGATCGGACCTTACTTACACAGATACGCAGTATTTT
CDR3aa: CASSRRSDLTYTDTQYF
d_gene: NA
j_gene: TRBJ2-3
abundance: NA
v_gene: TRBV4-1

CDR3nt: TGCAGTGCTAGAGGAAGGGGAACCACCGGGGAGCTGTTTTTT
CDR3aa: CSARGRGTTGELFF
d_gene: NA
j_gene: TRBJ2-2
abundance: NA
v_gene: TRBV20-1